This TCR beta chain is drawn from a study of T cells in Graves' hyperthyroidism and ophthalmopathy. This CDR3 is 16 amino acids long. The germline V and J ends were trimmed by 2 bases and 0 bases, with 13 bases remaining between them. Germline loops: CDR1 MDHEN, CDR2 SYDVKM. This clonotype was detected many times. TCR beta CDR3 sequences were amplified from RNA transcripts. The HTBI primer set served for first-round RT-PCR of the TCR CDR3. TCRdb ran MiXCR on the multiplex PCR reads and lists one entry per CDR3 protein. The repertoire holds roughly 500,000 distinct CDR3 sequences, with 11% to 15% as singletons.

The sample comprised blood. The chain recombines TRBV28 with TRBJ1-1, with a weak D call TRBD1 (5 bases). This receptor was taken from a woman younger than 45 with Graves' hyperthyroidism that later progressed to Graves' ophthalmopathy. This CDR3 is CASSLRQGRMNTEAFF. The CDR3 nucleotides read TGTGCCAGCAGTTTAAGGCAGGGCCGAATGAACACTGAAGCTTTCTTT.